This TCR beta chain was retrieved from a study of Graves' ophthalmopathy and Graves' hyperthyroidism. Regarding the study as a whole: The model predicted ophthalmopathy progression with 60% to 71% sensitivity and 72% to 85% specificity.

CDR3 length: 13 residues. V lost 2 bases and J 4 bases, leaving 8 bases between the germline ends. Per germline, CDR1 ENHRY and CDR2 SYGVKD. TCR beta CDR3 regions were amplified from RNA transcripts. The first round was an RT-PCR with HTBI primers, and the second round was a multiplex PCR. TCRdb reprocessed the multiplex PCR reads via MiXCR and lists one record per CDR3 protein. The data show 200,000 to 250,000 distinct CDR3 sequences, around 45% seen once. This clonotype was observed a single time. As yet, its antigen is unknown. Sample: peripheral blood. The chain is built from TRBV10-3 and TRBJ2-5; D is perhaps TRBD1 (6 bases). This TCR was recovered from an adult man with Graves' ophthalmopathy. CDR3 DNA: TGTGCCATCAGTGAGGAACAGGGAGAGACCCAGTACTTC. Translated, it gives CAISEEQGETQYF.